This T cell receptor beta chain is from a study of T cells in Graves' hyperthyroidism and ophthalmopathy. Study results and caveats: In the analysis, a 13 V-J model separated ophthalmopathy from stable hyperthyroidism. Appearing also in blood were most of the thyroid clonotypes expanded above 0.001.

Amplified TCR beta CDR3 regions derived from RNA transcripts. A set of HTBI primers served as the primers for a first-round RT-PCR of the TCR CDR3. TCRdb re-called the multiplex PCR reads with MiXCR, one entry per CDR3 protein. The sample has approximately 510,000 distinct CDR3 sequences; under 25% are singletons. This clonotype showed up many times. Its antigen is not known. Stable Graves' hyperthyroidism meant no ophthalmopathy progression within 18 months. Isolation of PBMCs was performed on around 9.8 ml fresh peripheral blood. CDR3 size: 16 residues. V was pared by 5 bases and J by 3 bases, with 12 bases of the junction left unmatched. Germline V gives CDR1 MDHEN, CDR2 SYDVKM.

The receptor was derived from a man between 18 and 29 years old with Graves' hyperthyroidism. Sequencing used blood. The chain has TRBV28 and TRBJ2-7; the match to TRBD2 covers 8 bases. Here the CDR3 DNA reads TGTGCCAGCAGTCCCGCCAAGCGGGGGTATTTCTACGAGCAGTACTTC. This sequence encodes CASSPAKRGYFYEQYF.